This T cell receptor (beta chain) was recorded in a study of blood T cell repertoires in COVID-19. On the study more broadly: Both acute and convalescent COVID-19 samples were obtained from the United States, Italy and Spain.

Germline CDR1 SGHTA, CDR2 FQGNSA. V lost 4 bases, J lost 5 bases, and 5 bases stayed unmatched. The CDR3 contains 14 residues. Profiling relied on immunoSEQ multiplex PCR, and the TCRdb table lists in-frame clones only, not all of them. The repertoire holds about 350,000 clones, about 87% seen once, with roughly a tenth in the top ten. Sequences were obtained from peripheral blood. The receptor's source is a man aged 25-45 years with COVID-19, enrolled during active disease. The chain uses TRBV7-2 and TRBJ1-5, with 7 positions matching TRBD1. The CDR3 DNA sequence: TGTGCCAGCAGCTCCCGACAGGGTGATCAGCCCCAGCATTTT. Residues: CASSSRQGDQPQHF.